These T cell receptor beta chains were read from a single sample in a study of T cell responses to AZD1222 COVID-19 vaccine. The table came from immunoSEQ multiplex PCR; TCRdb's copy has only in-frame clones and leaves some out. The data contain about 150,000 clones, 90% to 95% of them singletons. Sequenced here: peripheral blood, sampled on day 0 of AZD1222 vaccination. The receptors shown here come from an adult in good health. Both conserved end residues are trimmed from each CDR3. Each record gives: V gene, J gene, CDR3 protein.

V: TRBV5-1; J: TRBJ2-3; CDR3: ASGTGRGAGDTQY
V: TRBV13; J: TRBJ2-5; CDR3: ASSFPGQETQY
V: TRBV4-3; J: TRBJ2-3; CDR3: ASSHFATTDTQY
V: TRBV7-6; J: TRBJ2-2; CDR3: ASSPEEVGGGLAGGELF
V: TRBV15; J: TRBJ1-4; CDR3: ATSREGREKLF
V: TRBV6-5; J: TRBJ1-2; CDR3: ASSSPDYGYT
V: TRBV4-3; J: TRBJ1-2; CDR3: ASSQDYRGPYGYT
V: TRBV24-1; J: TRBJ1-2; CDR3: ATSALTENYGYT
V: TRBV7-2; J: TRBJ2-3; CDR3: ASSLQADDTQY
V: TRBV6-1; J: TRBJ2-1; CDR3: ASSEYPTGPYNEQF
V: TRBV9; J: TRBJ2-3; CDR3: ASSEPQSSGPDTQY
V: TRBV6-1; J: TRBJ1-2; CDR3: ASSERTNYGYT
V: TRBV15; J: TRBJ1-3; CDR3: ATRTSQGNAGNTIY
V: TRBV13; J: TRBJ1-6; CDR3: ASSLQRSPLH
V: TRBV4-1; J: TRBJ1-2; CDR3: ASSQDRGVGYGYT
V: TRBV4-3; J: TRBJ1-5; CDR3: ASSQTTDGNQPQH
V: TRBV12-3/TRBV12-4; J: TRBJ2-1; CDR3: ASSLWGPNEQF
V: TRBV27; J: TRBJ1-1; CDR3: ASSQGLNTEAF
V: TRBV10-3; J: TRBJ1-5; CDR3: AISDGYSNQPQH
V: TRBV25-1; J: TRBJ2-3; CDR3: ASSDSDTQY
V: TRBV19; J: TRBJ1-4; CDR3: ASSILVGRSNEKLF
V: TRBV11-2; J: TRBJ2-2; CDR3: ASSLGRIDRDRWTGELF
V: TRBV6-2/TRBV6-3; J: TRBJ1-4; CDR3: ASSYLTGTNEKLF
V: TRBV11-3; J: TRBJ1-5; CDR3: ATVRRGPLSNQPQH
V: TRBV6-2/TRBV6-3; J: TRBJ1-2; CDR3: ASSLRTAAHGYT
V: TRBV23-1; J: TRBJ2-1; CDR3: ASSQSRQTKNYNEQF
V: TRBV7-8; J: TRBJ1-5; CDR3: ASSLDSAVNQPQH
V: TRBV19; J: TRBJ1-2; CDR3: ACRPGGNYGYT
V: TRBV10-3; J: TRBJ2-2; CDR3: AISETGNTGELF
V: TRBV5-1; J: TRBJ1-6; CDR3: ASSLGRNSPLH
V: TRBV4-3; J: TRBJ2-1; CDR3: ASSQDLTSGRADFGYNEQF
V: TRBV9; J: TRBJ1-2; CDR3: ASTAGGNYGYT
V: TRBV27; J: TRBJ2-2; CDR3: ASGLGQNTGELF
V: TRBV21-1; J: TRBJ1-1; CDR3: ASSKDNLAEGVTEAF
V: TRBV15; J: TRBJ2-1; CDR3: ATSRDIGAVNEQF
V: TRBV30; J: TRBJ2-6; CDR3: ASSGSSGANVLT
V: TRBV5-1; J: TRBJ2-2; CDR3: ASGPDRNTGELF
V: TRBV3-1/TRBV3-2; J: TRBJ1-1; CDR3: ASSSHLDGSTEAF
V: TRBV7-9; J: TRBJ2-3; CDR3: ASSQVLGPSTDTQY
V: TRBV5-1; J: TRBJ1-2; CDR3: ASSSGQAPNYGYT
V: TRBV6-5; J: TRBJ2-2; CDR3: ASSNGREAGELF
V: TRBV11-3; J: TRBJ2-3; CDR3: ASSLGGGAENTQY
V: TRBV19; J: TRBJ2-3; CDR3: ASSPGNTDTQY
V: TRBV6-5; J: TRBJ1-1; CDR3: ASSYFPGSEAF
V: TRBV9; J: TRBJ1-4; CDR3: ASSRTGLNEKLF